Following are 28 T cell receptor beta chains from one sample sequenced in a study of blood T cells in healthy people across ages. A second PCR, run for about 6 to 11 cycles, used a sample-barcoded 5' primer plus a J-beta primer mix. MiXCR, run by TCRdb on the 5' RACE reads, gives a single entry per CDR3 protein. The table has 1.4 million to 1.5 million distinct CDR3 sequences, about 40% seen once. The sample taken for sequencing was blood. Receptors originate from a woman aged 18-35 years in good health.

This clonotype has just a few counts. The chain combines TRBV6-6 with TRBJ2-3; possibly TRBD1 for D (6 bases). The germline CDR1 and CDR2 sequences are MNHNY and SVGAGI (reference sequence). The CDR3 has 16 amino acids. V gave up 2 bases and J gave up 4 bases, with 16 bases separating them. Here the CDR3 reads CASSYKPGVSADTQYF. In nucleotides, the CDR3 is TGTGCCAGCAGTTACAAACCAGGGGTCTCAGCAGATACGCAGTATTTT.

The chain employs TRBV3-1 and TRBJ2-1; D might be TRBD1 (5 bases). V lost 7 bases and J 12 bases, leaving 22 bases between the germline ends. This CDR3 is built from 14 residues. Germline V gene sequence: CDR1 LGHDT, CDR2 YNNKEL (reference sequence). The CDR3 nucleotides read TGTGCCAGCATGGGAAAGGGGTCGGCCCGCGGGCAGTTCTTC. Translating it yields CASMGKGSARGQFF.

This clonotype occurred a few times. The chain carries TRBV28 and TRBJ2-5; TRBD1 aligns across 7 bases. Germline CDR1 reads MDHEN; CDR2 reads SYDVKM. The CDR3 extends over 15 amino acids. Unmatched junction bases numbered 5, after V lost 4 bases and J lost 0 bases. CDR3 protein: CASSSPGQNQETQYF. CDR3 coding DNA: TGTGCCAGCAGTTCCCCGGGACAGAACCAAGAGACCCAGTACTTC.

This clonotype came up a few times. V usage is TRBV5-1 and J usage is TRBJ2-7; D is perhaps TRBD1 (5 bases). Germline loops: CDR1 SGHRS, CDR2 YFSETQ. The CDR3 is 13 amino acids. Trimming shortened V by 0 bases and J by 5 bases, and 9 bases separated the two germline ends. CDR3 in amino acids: CASSLVKGNEQYF. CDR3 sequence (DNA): TGCGCCAGCAGCTTGGTTAAGGGGAACGAGCAGTACTTC.

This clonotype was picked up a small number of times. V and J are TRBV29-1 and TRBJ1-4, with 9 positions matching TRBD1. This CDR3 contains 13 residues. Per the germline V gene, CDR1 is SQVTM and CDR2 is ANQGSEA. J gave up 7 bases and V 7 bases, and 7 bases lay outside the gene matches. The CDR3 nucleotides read TGCAGCGCCCAGACAGGGGGGGGTGAAAAACTGTTTTTT. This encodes CSAQTGGGEKLFF.

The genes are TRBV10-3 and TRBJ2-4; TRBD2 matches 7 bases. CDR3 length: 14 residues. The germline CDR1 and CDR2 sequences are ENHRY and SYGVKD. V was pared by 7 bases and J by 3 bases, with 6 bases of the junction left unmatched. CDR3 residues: CAIMLGGGKNIQYF. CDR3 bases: TGTGCCATCATGCTAGGCGGGGGCAAAAACATTCAGTACTTC.

DNA for the CDR3: TGCAGTGCTAGAGATTTGGGACTACACTACAATGAGCAGTTCTTC. This translates into CSARDLGLHYNEQFF. This rearrangement joins TRBV20-1 to TRBJ2-1; 7 nucleotides match TRBD2. J gave up 3 bases and V 0 bases, and 5 bases lay outside the gene matches. CDR1 is DFQATT, CDR2 SNEGSKA, per germline (reference sequence). The CDR3 is made up of 15 amino acids.

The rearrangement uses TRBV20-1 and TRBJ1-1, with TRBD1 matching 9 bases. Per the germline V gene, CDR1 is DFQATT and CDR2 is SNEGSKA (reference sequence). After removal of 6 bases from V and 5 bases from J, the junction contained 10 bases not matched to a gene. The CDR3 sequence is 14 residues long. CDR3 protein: CSAPRRTGVTEAFF. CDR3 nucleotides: TGCAGTGCACCTAGGAGGACAGGGGTAACTGAAGCTTTCTTT.

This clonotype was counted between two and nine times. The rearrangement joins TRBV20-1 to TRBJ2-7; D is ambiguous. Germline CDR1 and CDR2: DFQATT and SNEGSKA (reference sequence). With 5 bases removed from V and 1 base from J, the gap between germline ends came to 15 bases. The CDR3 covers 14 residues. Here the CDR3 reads CSAPPRIRSYEQYF. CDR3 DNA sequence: TGCAGTGCTCCGCCGCGGATAAGGTCCTACGAGCAGTACTTC.

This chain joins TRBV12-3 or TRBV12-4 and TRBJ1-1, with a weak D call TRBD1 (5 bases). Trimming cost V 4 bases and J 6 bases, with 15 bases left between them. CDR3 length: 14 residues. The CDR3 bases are TGTGCCAGCAGTTGGGGAAGCCAGGGTTCTGAAGCTTTCTTT. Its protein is CASSWGSQGSEAFF.

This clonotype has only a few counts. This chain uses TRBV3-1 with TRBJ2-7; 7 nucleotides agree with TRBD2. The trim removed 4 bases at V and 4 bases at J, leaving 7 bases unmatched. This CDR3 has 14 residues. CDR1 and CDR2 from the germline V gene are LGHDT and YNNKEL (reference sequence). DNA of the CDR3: TGTGCCAGCAGCCTTAGGCTAGCGGATTACGAGCAGTACTTC. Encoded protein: CASSLRLADYEQYF.

The CDR3 is CASMGHTGELFF. CDR3 sequence (DNA): TGCGCCAGCATGGGCCACACCGGGGAGCTGTTTTTT. V gene TRBV10-1 combines with J gene TRBJ2-2, with D uncertain. Trimming removed 7 bases at V and 3 bases at J, with 6 bases between. The germline gives CDR1 WNHNN, CDR2 SYGVQD (reference sequence). The length of the CDR3 is 12 residues.

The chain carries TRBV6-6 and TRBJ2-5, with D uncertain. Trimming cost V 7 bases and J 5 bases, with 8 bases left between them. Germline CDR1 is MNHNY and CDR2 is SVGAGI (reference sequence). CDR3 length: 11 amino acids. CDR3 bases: TGTGCCAGCAATGAGGAGGAGACCCAGTACTTC. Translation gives CASNEEETQYF.

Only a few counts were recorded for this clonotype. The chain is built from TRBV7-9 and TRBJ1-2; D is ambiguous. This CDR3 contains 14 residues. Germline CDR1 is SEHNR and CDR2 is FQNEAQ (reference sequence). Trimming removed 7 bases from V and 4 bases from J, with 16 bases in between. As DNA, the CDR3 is TGTGCCAGCACCAAAGGACGGAAAATCTATGGCTACACCTTC. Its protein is CASTKGRKIYGYTF. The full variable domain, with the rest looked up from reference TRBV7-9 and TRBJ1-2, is DTGVSQNPRHKITKRGQNVTFRCDPISEHNRLYWYRQTLGQGPEFLTYFQNEAQLEKSRLLSDRFSAERPKGSFSTLEIQRTEQGDSAMYLCASTKGRKIYGYTFGSGTRLTVV.

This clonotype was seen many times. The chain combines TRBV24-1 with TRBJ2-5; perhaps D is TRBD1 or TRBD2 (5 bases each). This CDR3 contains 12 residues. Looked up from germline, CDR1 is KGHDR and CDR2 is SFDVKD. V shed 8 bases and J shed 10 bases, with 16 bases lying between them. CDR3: CATMGDLGIQYF. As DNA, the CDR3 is TGTGCCACCATGGGGGACCTTGGGATCCAGTACTTC.

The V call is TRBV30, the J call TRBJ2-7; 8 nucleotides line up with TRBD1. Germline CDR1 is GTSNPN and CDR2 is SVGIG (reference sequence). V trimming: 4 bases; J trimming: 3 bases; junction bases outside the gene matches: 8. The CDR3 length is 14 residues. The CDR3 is CAWTTGALVYEQYF. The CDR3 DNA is TGTGCCTGGACGACAGGGGCCCTTGTCTACGAGCAGTACTTC.

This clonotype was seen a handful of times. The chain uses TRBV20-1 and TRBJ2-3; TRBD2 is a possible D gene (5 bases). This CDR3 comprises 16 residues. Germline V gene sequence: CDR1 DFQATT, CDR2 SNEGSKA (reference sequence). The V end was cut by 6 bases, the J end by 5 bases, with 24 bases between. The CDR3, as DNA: TGCAGTGCCGCTCCGCCGGGAACAATAAGGAAAGATACGCAGTATTTT. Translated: CSAAPPGTIRKDTQYF.

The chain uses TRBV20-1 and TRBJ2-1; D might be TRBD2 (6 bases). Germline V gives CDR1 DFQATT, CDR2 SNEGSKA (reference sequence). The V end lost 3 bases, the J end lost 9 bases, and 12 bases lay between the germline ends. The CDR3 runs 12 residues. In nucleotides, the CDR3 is TGCAGTGCTAGCGGGAGAGCGAGTGAGCAGTTCTTC. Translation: CSASGRASEQFF.

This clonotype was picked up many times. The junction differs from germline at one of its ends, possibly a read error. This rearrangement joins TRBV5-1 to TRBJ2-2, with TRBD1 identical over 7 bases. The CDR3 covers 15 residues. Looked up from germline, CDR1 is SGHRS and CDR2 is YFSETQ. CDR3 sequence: CASSLGTANTGELFF. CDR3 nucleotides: TGTGCCAGCAGCTTGGGGACAGCAAACACCGGGGAGCTGTTTTTT.

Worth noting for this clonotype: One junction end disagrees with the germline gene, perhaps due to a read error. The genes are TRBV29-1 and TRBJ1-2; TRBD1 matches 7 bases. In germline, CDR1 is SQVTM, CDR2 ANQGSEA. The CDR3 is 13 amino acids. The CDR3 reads CSATGKNNYDYTF. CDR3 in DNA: TGCAGCGCGACAGGGAAGAACAACTATGACTACACCTTC.

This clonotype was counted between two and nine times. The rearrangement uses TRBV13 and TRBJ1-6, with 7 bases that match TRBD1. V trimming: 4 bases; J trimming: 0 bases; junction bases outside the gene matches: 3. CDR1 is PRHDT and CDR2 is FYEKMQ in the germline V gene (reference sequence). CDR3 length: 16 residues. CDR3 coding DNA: TGTGCCAGCAGCTCCCGGGACAGCTCCTATAATTCACCCCTCCACTTT. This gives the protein CASSSRDSSYNSPLHF.

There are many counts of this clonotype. The CDR3 sequence: CSVSTTVAYGYTF. CDR3 coding DNA: TGCAGCGTTTCGACGACCGTGGCCTATGGCTACACCTTC. The genes are TRBV29-1 and TRBJ1-2; D is unresolved. Germline V CDR1 and CDR2: SQVTM, ANQGSEA. Trimming stripped 5 bases from V and 4 bases from J, with 14 bases between. The CDR3 spans 13 residues.

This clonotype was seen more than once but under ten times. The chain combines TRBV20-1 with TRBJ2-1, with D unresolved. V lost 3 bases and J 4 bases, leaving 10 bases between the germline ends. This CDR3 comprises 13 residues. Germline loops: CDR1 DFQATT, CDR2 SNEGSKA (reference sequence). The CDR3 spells CSASGSRYNEQFF. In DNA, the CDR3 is TGCAGTGCTAGTGGTTCGCGGTACAATGAGCAGTTCTTC.

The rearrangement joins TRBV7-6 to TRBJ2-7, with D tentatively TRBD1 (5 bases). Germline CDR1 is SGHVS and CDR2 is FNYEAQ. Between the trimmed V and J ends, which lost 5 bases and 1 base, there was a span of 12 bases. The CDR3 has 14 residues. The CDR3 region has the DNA TGTGCCAGCAGCACCCAGGACAATTCCTACGAGCAGTACTTC. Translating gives CASSTQDNSYEQYF.

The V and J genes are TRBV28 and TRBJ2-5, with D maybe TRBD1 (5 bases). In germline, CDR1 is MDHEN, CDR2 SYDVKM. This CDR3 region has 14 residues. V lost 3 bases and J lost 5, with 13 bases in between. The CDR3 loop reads CASSLFLSGETQYF. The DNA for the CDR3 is TGTGCCAGCAGTTTGTTCCTATCAGGGGAGACCCAGTACTTC.

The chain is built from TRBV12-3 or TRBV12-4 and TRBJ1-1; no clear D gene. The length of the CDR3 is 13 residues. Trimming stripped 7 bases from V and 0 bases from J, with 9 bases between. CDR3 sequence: CASTQTVNTEAFF. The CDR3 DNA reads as TGTGCCAGCACGCAAACCGTGAACACTGAAGCTTTCTTT.

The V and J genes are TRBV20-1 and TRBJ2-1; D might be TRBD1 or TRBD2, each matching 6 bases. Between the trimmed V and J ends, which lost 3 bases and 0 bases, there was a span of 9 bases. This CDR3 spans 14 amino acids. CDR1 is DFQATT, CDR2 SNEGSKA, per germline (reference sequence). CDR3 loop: CSASSGASYNEQFF. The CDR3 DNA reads TGCAGTGCTAGTTCGGGGGCCTCCTACAATGAGCAGTTCTTC.

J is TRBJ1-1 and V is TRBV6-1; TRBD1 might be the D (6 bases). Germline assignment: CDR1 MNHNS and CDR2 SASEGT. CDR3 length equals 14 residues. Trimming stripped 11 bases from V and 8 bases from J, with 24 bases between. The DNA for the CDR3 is TGTGCCGGCACCGAAGGGGGGCAGAGAGGCGAAGCTTTCTTT. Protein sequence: CAGTEGGQRGEAFF.